Listed below are T cell receptor beta chains from one sample, sequenced in a study of PD-L1 blockade in urothelial cancer. Profiled with immunoSEQ multiplex PCR; TCRdb holds only in-frame clones, not every one. This sample has 55,000 to 85,000 clones, with 84% found just once. The material was PBMCs, obtained around atezolizumab (anti-PD-L1) treatment. The origin of the receptors is a woman in her 70s with urothelial cancer. CDR3s include the opening cysteine and the closing phenylalanine or tryptophan. Fields, in order: D gene, J gene, V gene, clone size, CDR3 protein, CDR3 DNA. The D gene is left open where the match is weak. The size entry is marked missing in some rows and otherwise reads once, few, many or a size class.

.	TRBJ2-3	TRBV15	few	CATSRGRATDTQYF	TGTGCCACCAGCAGAGGTAGAGCCACAGATACGCAGTATTTT
.	TRBJ2-2	TRBV18	.	CASSQDRRAGELFF	TGTGCCAGCTCACAGGACAGGAGGGCCGGGGAGCTGTTTTTT
.	TRBJ2-2	TRBV9	.	CASSVAKTDTGELFF	TGTGCCAGCAGCGTAGCTAAGACTGACACCGGGGAGCTGTTTTTT
TRBD2	TRBJ2-2	TRBV9	.	CASSVGGRRGSTGELFF	TGTGCCAGCAGCGTAGGAGGAAGGCGGGGGAGTACCGGGGAGCTGTTTTTT
.	TRBJ1-2	TRBV6-7	.	CASSYEGSRYGYTF	TGTGCCAGCAGTTACGAGGGCAGCCGCTATGGCTACACCTTC
.	TRBJ1-3	TRBV5-1	.	CASSRRTESSGNTIYF	TGCGCCAGCAGTCGGAGGACGGAAAGCTCTGGAAACACCATATATTTT
TRBD1	TRBJ1-3	TRBV28	.	CASREDRGLGNTIYF	TGTGCCAGCAGGGAGGACAGGGGTCTTGGAAACACCATATATTTT
TRBD2	TRBJ2-2	TRBV5-5	.	CASSLRTSGGAAGTGELFF	TGTGCCAGCAGCTTAAGGACTAGCGGGGGGGCCGCAGGCACCGGGGAGCTGTTTTTT
TRBD1	TRBJ1-1	TRBV6-1	.	CASSEMTGVATEAFF	TGTGCCAGCAGTGAGATGACAGGGGTTGCCACTGAAGCTTTCTTT
TRBD2	TRBJ2-1	TRBV28	.	CASSSTSVWGNEQFF	TGTGCCAGCAGTTCTACTAGCGTGTGGGGAAATGAGCAGTTCTTC
TRBD1	TRBJ1-3	TRBV4-1	.	CASSQDWTGWGNTIYF	TGCGCCAGCAGCCAAGATTGGACAGGTTGGGGAAACACCATATATTTT
.	TRBJ2-7	TRBV7-9	.	CASRLTGTFTYEQYF	TGTGCCAGCAGGTTGACAGGGACTTTCACCTACGAGCAGTACTTC
.	TRBJ1-5	TRBV4-1	.	CASSQGQNSNQPQHF	TGCGCCAGCAGCCAAGGGCAGAATAGCAATCAGCCCCAGCATTTT
TRBD1	TRBJ1-4	TRBV19	.	CASSPTDRENEKLFF	TGTGCCAGTAGCCCCACCGACAGGGAGAATGAAAAACTGTTTTTT
TRBD1	TRBJ1-6	TRBV6-6	.	CASSKGQGSANSPLHF	TGTGCCAGCAGTAAGGGACAGGGCTCAGCCAATTCACCCCTCCACTTT
.	TRBJ1-3	TRBV2	.	CASSERTPRAGNTIYF	TGTGCCAGCAGTGAGAGGACACCGCGCGCTGGAAACACCATATATTTT
TRBD1	TRBJ2-7	TRBV6-5	.	CASSSDRFVMGYEQYF	TGTGCCAGCAGTTCGGACAGGTTCGTTATGGGCTACGAGCAGTACTTC
.	TRBJ2-7	TRBV27	once	CASSFSDIAYEQYF	TGTGCCAGCAGTTTCTCGGACATAGCCTACGAGCAGTACTTC
TRBD1	TRBJ1-4	TRBV11-3	.	CASSSPGQGTTNEKLFF	TGTGCCAGCAGCTCGCCGGGACAGGGAACCACTAATGAAAAACTGTTTTTT
.	TRBJ1-1	TRBV5-1	.	CASSLDGGGLNTEAFF	TGCGCCAGCAGCTTGGACGGCGGAGGGCTCAACACTGAAGCTTTCTTT
.	TRBJ1-6	TRBV30	.	CARSRWEDSPLHF	TGTGCCCGGAGTAGATGGGAGGATTCACCCCTCCACTTT
.	TRBJ2-1	TRBV11-3	once	CASSLTGEWRNEQFF	TGTGCCAGCAGCCTAACGGGGGAATGGCGCAATGAGCAGTTCTTC
.	TRBJ2-7	TRBV13	.	CASSLGRGFYEQYF	TGTGCCAGCAGCTTAGGGCGGGGCTTTTACGAGCAGTACTTC
.	TRBJ2-7	TRBV6-1	.	CASSEGGTHTVYEQYF	TGTGCCAGCAGTGAAGGCGGGACTCACACCGTTTACGAGCAGTACTTC
TRBD1	TRBJ1-2	TRBV27	.	CASSPNRGQKSYGYTF	TGTGCCAGCAGCCCGAACAGGGGGCAAAAGAGTTATGGCTACACCTTC
TRBD1	TRBJ2-3	TRBV6-5	.	CASSYRRGPTDTQYF	TGTGCCAGCAGTTACCGCAGGGGGCCCACAGATACGCAGTATTTT
.	TRBJ2-7	TRBV9	once	CASSVGSPAEGVGAEQYF	TGTGCCAGCAGCGTAGGTTCGCCCGCGGAGGGAGTAGGGGCCGAGCAGTACTTC
.	TRBJ2-3	TRBV27	.	CASSFQGGVGTDTQYF	TGTGCCAGCAGTTTTCAGGGAGGAGTCGGCACAGATACGCAGTATTTT
TRBD2	TRBJ2-2	TRBV4-1	once	CASSQAPAGGTNTGELFF	TGCGCCAGCAGCCAAGCCCCCGCGGGGGGGACGAACACCGGGGAGCTGTTTTTT
TRBD2	TRBJ2-2	TRBV7-6	few	CASSLVIRGGANTGELFF	TGTGCCAGCAGCTTAGTGATCCGTGGGGGGGCGAACACCGGGGAGCTGTTTTTT
TRBD1	TRBJ1-1	TRBV5-1	.	CASSLVGQGAEAEAFF	TGCGCCAGCAGCTTGGTGGGACAGGGGGCAGAGGCTGAAGCTTTCTTT
TRBD2	TRBJ2-1	TRBV7-9	.	CASSFTWTSGRNEQFF	TGTGCCAGCAGCTTTACCTGGACTAGCGGGAGGAATGAGCAGTTCTTC
TRBD1	TRBJ1-1	TRBV19	.	CASSWDRTNTEAFF	TGTGCCAGTAGTTGGGACAGGACCAACACTGAAGCTTTCTTT
TRBD2	TRBJ2-3	TRBV6-1	.	CASGTSGAYTDTQYF	TGTGCCAGCGGGACTAGCGGGGCGTACACAGATACGCAGTATTTT
.	TRBJ1-1	TRBV20-1	few	CSAWRNTEAFF	TGCAGTGCTTGGAGGAACACTGAAGCTTTCTTT
TRBD1	TRBJ1-4	TRBV19	.	CASVGQGEKLFF	TGTGCCAGTGTGGGACAGGGTGAAAAACTGTTTTTT
TRBD1	TRBJ2-2	TRBV2	.	CASLTGTGFGELFF	TGTGCCAGCTTAACCGGGACAGGGTTCGGGGAGCTGTTTTTT
TRBD2	TRBJ2-3	TRBV27	.	CASSLLLAGGTDTQYF	TGTGCCAGCAGTTTACTACTAGCGGGGGGGACAGATACGCAGTATTTT
TRBD1	TRBJ1-2	TRBV6-5	.	CASSELQGWDGYTF	TGTGCCAGCAGTGAATTACAGGGGTGGGATGGCTACACCTTC
TRBD1	TRBJ2-7	TRBV29-1	.	CSVCYLDRGFYEQYF	TGCAGCGTTTGCTATCTGGACAGGGGGTTTTACGAGCAGTACTTC
.	TRBJ1-1	TRBV28	.	CASSLPGQTNTEAFF	TGTGCCAGCAGTTTACCCGGACAGACGAACACTGAAGCTTTCTTT
.	TRBJ1-3	TRBV11-2	.	CASSYGTEGNTIYF	TGTGCCAGCAGCTACGGGACTGAAGGAAACACCATATATTTT
TRBD1	TRBJ1-4	TRBV25-1	once	CASSDPQGAEEKLFF	TGTGCCAGCAGTGACCCCCAGGGGGCGGAAGAAAAACTGTTTTTT
TRBD2	TRBJ2-1	TRBV5-4	.	CASSKGLAGGYNEQFF	TGTGCCAGCAGCAAGGGACTAGCGGGTGGGTACAATGAGCAGTTCTTC
.	TRBJ1-5	TRBV5-8	.	CASSLWATGFSNQPQHF	TGTGCCAGCAGCTTGTGGGCTACAGGTTTTAGCAATCAGCCCCAGCATTTT
TRBD2	TRBJ2-1	TRBV11-2	.	CASSLVAGGRGEQFF	TGTGCCAGCAGCTTAGTGGCGGGAGGGCGGGGTGAGCAGTTCTTC
TRBD1	TRBJ1-1	TRBV18	.	CASSPSLLMTGKDTEAFF	TGTGCCAGCTCACCATCACTACTAATGACAGGGAAGGACACTGAAGCTTTCTTT
.	TRBJ1-2	TRBV9	.	CASSASPQGNYGYTF	TGTGCCAGCAGCGCCTCGCCTCAGGGTAACTATGGCTACACCTTC
.	TRBJ2-7	TRBV15	few	CATSRDISYEQYF	TGTGCCACCAGCAGGGACATCTCCTACGAGCAGTACTTC
.	TRBJ1-1	TRBV7-7	.	CASSLRPNTEAFF	TGTGCCAGCAGCTTACGTCCCAACACTGAAGCTTTCTTT
TRBD2	TRBJ2-3	TRBV18	.	CASSPGLAGVDTQYF	TGTGCCAGCTCACCAGGGCTAGCGGGGGTGGATACGCAGTATTTT
TRBD1	TRBJ1-5	TRBV6-1	.	CASSEWDRGNQPQHF	TGTGCCAGCAGTGAATGGGACAGGGGCAATCAGCCCCAGCATTTT
.	TRBJ1-2	TRBV5-6	.	CASSGYDTNYGYTF	TGTGCCAGCAGCGGATACGACACCAACTATGGCTACACCTTC